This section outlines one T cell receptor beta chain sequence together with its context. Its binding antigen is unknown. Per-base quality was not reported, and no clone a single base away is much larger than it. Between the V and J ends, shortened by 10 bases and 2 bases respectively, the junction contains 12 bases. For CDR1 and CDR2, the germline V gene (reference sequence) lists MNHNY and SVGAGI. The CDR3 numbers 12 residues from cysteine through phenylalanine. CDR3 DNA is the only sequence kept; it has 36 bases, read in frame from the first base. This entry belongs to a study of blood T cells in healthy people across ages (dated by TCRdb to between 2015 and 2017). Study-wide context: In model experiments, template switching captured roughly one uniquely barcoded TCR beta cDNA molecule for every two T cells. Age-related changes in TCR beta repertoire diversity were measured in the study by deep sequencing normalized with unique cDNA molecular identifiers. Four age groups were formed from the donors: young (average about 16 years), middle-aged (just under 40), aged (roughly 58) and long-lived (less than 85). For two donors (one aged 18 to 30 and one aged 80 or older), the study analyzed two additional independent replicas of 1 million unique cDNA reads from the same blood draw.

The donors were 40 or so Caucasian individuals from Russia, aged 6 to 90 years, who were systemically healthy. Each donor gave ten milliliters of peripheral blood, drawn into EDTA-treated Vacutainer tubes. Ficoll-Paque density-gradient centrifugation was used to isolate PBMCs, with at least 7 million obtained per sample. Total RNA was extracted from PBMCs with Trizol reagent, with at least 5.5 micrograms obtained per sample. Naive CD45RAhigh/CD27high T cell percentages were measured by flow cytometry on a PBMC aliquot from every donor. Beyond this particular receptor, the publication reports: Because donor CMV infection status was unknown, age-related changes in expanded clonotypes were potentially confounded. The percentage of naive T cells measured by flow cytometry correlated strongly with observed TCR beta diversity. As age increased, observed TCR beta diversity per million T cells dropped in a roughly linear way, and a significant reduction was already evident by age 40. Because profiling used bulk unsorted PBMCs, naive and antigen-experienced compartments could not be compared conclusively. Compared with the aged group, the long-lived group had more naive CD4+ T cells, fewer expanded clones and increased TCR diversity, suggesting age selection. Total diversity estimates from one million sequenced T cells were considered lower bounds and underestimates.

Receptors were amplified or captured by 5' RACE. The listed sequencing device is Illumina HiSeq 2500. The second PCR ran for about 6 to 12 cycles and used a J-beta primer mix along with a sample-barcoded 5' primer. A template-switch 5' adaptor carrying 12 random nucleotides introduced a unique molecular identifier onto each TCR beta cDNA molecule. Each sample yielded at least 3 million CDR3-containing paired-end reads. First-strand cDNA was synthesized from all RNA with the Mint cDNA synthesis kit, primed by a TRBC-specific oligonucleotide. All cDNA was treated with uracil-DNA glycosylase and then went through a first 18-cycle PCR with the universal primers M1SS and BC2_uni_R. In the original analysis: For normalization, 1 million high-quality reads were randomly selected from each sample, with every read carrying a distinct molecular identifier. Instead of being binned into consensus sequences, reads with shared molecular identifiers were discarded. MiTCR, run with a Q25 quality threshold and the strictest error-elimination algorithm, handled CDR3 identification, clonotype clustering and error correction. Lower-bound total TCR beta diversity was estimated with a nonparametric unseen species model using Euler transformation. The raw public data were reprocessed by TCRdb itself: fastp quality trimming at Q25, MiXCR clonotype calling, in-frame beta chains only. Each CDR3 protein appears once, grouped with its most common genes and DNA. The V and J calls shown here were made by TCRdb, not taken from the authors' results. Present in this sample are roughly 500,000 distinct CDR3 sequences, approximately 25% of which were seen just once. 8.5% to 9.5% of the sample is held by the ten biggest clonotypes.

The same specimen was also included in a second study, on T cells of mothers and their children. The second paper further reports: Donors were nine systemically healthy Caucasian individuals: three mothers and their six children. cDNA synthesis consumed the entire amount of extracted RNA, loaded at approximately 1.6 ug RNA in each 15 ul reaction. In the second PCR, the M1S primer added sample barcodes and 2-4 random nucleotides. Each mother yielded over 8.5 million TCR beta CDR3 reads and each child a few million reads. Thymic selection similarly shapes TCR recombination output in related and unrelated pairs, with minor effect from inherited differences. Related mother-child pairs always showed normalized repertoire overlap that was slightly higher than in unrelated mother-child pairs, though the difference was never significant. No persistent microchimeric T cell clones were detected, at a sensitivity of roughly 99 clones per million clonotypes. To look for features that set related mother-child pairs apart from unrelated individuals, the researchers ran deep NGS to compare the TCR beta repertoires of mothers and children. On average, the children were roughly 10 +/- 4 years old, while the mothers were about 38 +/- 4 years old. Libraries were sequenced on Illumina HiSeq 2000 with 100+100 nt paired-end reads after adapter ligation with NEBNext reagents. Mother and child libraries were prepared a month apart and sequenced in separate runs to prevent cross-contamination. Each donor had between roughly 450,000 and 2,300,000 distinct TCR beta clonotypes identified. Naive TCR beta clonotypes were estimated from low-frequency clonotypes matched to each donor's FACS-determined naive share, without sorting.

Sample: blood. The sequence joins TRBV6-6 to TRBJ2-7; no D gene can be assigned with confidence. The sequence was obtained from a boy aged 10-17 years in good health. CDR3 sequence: CATSGLAYEQYF. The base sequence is TGTGCCACCTCGGGCCTTGCCTACGAGCAGTACTTC.